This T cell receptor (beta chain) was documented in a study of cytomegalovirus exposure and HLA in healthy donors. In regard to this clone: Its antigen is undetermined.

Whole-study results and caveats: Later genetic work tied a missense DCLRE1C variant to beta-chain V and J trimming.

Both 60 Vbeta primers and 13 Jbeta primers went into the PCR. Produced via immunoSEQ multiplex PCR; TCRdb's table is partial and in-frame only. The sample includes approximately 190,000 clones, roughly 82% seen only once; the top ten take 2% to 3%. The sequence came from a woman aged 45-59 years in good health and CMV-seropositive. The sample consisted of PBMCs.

The CDR3 bases are TGCGCCAGCGGTCAAGGCTCCAGACAGAACAACGAGCAGTACTTC. As protein: CASGQGSRQNNEQYF. The chain joins TRBV5-1 to TRBJ2-7, with D perhaps matching TRBD1 (5 bases). Trimming cost V 7 bases and J 5 bases, with 22 bases left between them. The germline V gene has CDR1 SGHRS and CDR2 YFSETQ. The CDR3 is 15 residues long.